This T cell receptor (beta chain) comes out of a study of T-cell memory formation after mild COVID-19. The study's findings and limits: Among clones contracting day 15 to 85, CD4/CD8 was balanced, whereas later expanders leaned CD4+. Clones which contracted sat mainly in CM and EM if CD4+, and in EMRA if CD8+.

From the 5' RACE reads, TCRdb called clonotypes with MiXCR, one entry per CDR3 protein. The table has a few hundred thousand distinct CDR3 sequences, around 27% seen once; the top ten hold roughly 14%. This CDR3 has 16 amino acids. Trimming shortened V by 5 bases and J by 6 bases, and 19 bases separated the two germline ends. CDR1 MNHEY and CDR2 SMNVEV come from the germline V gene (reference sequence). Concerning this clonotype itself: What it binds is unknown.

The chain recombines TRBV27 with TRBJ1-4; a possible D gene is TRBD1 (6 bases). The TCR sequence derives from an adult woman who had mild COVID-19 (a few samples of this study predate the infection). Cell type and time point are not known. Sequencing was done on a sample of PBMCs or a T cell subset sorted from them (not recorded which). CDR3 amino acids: CASSPYTGTLYEKLFF. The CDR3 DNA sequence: TGTGCCAGCAGTCCCTACACAGGGACATTGTATGAAAAACTGTTTTTT.